The T cell receptor beta chain described here comes from a study of blood T cell repertoires in COVID-19. This clone was picked up a small number of times. Germline V CDR1 and CDR2: SNHLY, FYNNEI. Unmatched junction bases numbered 9, after V lost 5 bases and J lost 10 bases. This CDR3 comprises 14 residues. Profiling relied on immunoSEQ multiplex PCR, and the TCRdb table lists in-frame clones only, not all of them. The table records some 240,000 clones, over 70% of them present only once. This sequence originates from an older woman with acute or convalescent COVID-19. Source material: peripheral blood. The chain recombines TRBV2 with TRBJ2-1, with TRBD2 matching over 9 bases. The CDR3 reads CASSPTSGGREQFF. CDR3 coding DNA: TGTGCCAGCAGTCCGACTAGCGGCGGGAGGGAGCAGTTCTTC. Full variable domain (missing parts from reference TRBV2 and TRBJ2-1): EPEVTQTPSHQVTQMGQEVILRCVPISNHLYFYWYRQILGQKVEFLVSFYNNEISEKSEIFDDQFSVERPDGSNFTLKIRSTKLEDSAMYFCASSPTSGGREQFFGPGTRLTVL.